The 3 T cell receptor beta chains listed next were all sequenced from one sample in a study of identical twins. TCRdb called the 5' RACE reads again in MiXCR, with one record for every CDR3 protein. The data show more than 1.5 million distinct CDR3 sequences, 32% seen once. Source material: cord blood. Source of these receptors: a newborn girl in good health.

This chain's CDR3 is CAISYQGSNQPQHF. The CDR3 bases are TGTGCCATCAGCTATCAGGGGAGCAATCAGCCCCAGCATTTT. The genes are TRBV10-3 and TRBJ1-5, with a possible D match to TRBD1 (6 bases). Germline V gives CDR1 ENHRY, CDR2 SYGVKD. This CDR3 is built from 14 residues. V was cut by 6 bases and J by 1 base, with 10 bases left in between.

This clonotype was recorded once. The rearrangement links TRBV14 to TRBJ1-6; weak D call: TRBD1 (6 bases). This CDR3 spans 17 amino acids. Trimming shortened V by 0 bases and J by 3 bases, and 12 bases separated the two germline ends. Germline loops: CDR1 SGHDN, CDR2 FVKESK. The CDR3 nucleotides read TGTGCCAGCAGCCAAGAAGGTGGGGGCCTCTATAATTCACCCCTCCACTTT. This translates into CASSQEGGGLYNSPLHF.

The CDR3 region is CASSEWTSGAYEQYF. Written as DNA, the CDR3 is TGTGCCAGCAGTGAATGGACTAGCGGGGCCTACGAGCAGTACTTC. This chain connects TRBV25-1 to TRBJ2-7; 12 bases are shared with TRBD2. The germline V gene has CDR1 MGHDK and CDR2 SYGVNS. V lost 1 base to trimming and J lost 2 bases; unmatched junction nucleotides: 0. The CDR3 consists of 15 residues.